This paragraph covers one T cell receptor beta chain sequence. Its antigen is unknown. Total RNA was extracted at no less than 5.5 micrograms per sample. The sample is drawn from a study of blood T cells in healthy people across ages. A J-beta primer mix and a sample-barcoded 5' primer were used in a second PCR of roughly 6 to 11 cycles. A single record per CDR3 protein comes from TCRdb applying MiXCR to the 5' RACE reads. Of roughly 1,700,000 distinct CDR3 sequences in the sample, about 30% were seen once. The CDR3 is 13 amino acids. The germline V and J ends were trimmed by 2 bases and 5 bases, with 9 bases remaining between them. Study-wide findings and caveats: The unsorted PBMCs prevented any conclusive comparison of naive versus antigen-experienced cells. TCR beta diversity, measured per million T cells, fell in a roughly linear way with age.

Sequencing input: blood. This chain links TRBV12-3 or TRBV12-4 with TRBJ1-1, with D hard to call. The clonotype comes from a young woman in good health. The CDR3 reads CASSLSGKTEAFF. CDR3 nucleotide sequence: TGTGCCAGCAGTTTATCTGGGAAGACTGAAGCTTTCTTT.